These T cell receptor beta chains were read from a single sample in a study of post-analysis software for immune sequencing data. TCRdb re-derived calls from the PCR reads in MiXCR, one entry per CDR3 protein. The profile shows approximately 260,000 distinct CDR3 sequences, 36% of them singletons. The sequenced sample was blood. Receptors were obtained from a girl aged 10-17 years with multiple sclerosis. Both conserved end residues are part of each CDR3. A D gene is named only where the DNA matches it firmly. Expanded clones are given a class, and other clones once, few, many or no size at all.

J gene	clone size	D gene	V gene	CDR3 DNA	CDR3 protein
TRBJ1-2	many	.	TRBV7-9	TGTGCCAGCAGCCCGATGAGGGCTAACTATGGCTACACCTTC	CASSPMRANYGYTF
TRBJ1-3	.	TRBD1	TRBV12-3/TRBV12-4	TGTGCCAGCAGGCCCCCGGGACAGGGTTCTGGAAACACCATATATTTT	CASRPPGQGSGNTIYF
TRBJ2-2	many	.	TRBV29-1	TGCAGCGTTGAAGATGCGATCGCCGGGGAGCTGTTTTTT	CSVEDAIAGELFF
TRBJ2-1	.	TRBD2	TRBV2	TGTGCCAGCAAGGGACTAGCGGTACGGGATGAGCAGTTCTTC	CASKGLAVRDEQFF
TRBJ1-1	.	TRBD1	TRBV19	TGTGCCAGTAGTCTACGGACAGGGGGCCCGAACACTGAGGCTTTCTTT	CASSLRTGGPNTEAFF
TRBJ1-4	many	TRBD1	TRBV10-1	TGCGCCAGCAGTGAGTCAGGGGGCGACGAAAAACTGTTTTTT	CASSESGGDEKLFF
TRBJ2-5	many	.	TRBV3-1	TGTGCCAGCAGCCAAAGAAGTCCCCGGGGTGGGACCCAGTACTTC	CASSQRSPRGGTQYF
TRBJ2-1	.	TRBD2	TRBV4-1	TGCGCCAGCAGCCAAGTCGGGCTAGCGGCCCTCGGTGAGCAGTTCTTC	CASSQVGLAALGEQFF
TRBJ1-1	few	.	TRBV28	TGTGCCAGCAGCCCTGAGTGGAACACTGAAGCTTTCTTT	CASSPEWNTEAFF
TRBJ2-3	.	.	TRBV10-3	TGTGCCATCAGTGAGTCATCCGGGTATCACACAGATACGCAGTATTTT	CAISESSGYHTDTQYF
TRBJ2-2	.	TRBD2	TRBV20-1	TGCAGTACAAGAAACCGGGAGGGACCCGGGGAGCTGTTTTTT	CSTRNREGPGELFF
TRBJ2-3	.	.	TRBV3-1	TGTGCCAGCAGCCAAGATCTTAGGCCGGTGAGCACAGATACGCAGTATTTT	CASSQDLRPVSTDTQYF
TRBJ2-1	.	TRBD2	TRBV5-1	TGCGCCAGCAGCCTTAGCGGGAGGGCCCCCTACAATGAGCAGTTCTTC	CASSLSGRAPYNEQFF
TRBJ1-2	.	.	TRBV12-3/TRBV12-4	TGTGCCAGCAGTTTACCGATACCAGCGACGACGTATGGCTACACCTTC	CASSLPIPATTYGYTF
TRBJ2-7	once	TRBD2	TRBV27	TGTGCCAGCAGTCCTGAGCGGGATCTTACCGACGAGCAGTACTTC	CASSPERDLTDEQYF
TRBJ2-7	once	.	TRBV12-3/TRBV12-4	TGTGCCGGCAGCCTCAGCGGACTGGACTACGAGCAGTACTTC	CAGSLSGLDYEQYF
TRBJ2-1	.	.	TRBV29-1	TGCAGCGTGGGTGAGGGGGAGGATGAGCAGTTCTTC	CSVGEGEDEQFF
TRBJ1-4	.	.	TRBV6-5	TGTGCCGGCAGTCGGACAGCAACTAATGAAAAACTGTTTTTT	CAGSRTATNEKLFF
TRBJ1-6	few	TRBD1	TRBV3-1	TGTGCCAGCGGACAGGGGGCGACCTATAATTCACCCCTCCACTTT	CASGQGATYNSPLHF
TRBJ2-5	.	.	TRBV7-9	TGTGCCAGCAGCTTAGCTCTCCACCGGGACTCCGGGGAGACCCAGTACTTC	CASSLALHRDSGETQYF
TRBJ2-1	.	.	TRBV6-1	TGTGCCAGCAGTGAATTCGACGATGAGGCGGGGAAGTTCTTC	CASSEFDDEAGKFF
TRBJ1-6	many	.	TRBV4-1	TGCGCCAGCAGCCAAGGAGCGGGGGGCCGGGCCCATTCACCCCTCCACTTT	CASSQGAGGRAHSPLHF
TRBJ2-7	few	.	TRBV6-5	TGTGCCAGCAGTTACTCGAGATCAGGGGGGGCCTACGAGCAGTACTTC	CASSYSRSGGAYEQYF
TRBJ2-5	few	TRBD1	TRBV20-1	TGCAGTGCTAGCATAGACTCCGGGACAGTAGAGACCCAGTACTTC	CSASIDSGTVETQYF
TRBJ2-1	.	TRBD2	TRBV7-2	TGTGCCAGCGGAGGGAGGGCTAGCGGGAGAGGATCCTACAATGAGCAGTTCTTC	CASGGRASGRGSYNEQFF
TRBJ2-3	many	.	TRBV20-1	TGCAGTGCTAGAGATTCAGGACTCCCTATGGAGGGGAATACGCAGTATTTT	CSARDSGLPMEGNTQYF
TRBJ2-7	.	TRBD2	TRBV5-1	TGCGCCAGCAGCTTGGAAGCTAGCGGGAGCTCCTACGAGCAGTACTTC	CASSLEASGSSYEQYF
TRBJ2-7	.	.	TRBV5-1	TGCGCCAGCAGCTTCTTACCCGGGGACTACGAGCAGTACTTC	CASSFLPGDYEQYF
TRBJ2-3	once	TRBD2	TRBV10-3	TGTGCCATCAGTGATTCCCTAGCGGGATGGTCAGATACGCAGTATTTT	CAISDSLAGWSDTQYF
TRBJ2-3	.	TRBD2	TRBV20-1	TGCAGTCCCGTCCGGACTAGCGGGAGGCGTTCTAGCACAGATACGCAGTATTTT	CSPVRTSGRRSSTDTQYF
TRBJ1-2	many	.	TRBV24-1	TGTGCCACCAGTAAGAGTCGGAACTATGGCTACACCTTC	CATSKSRNYGYTF
TRBJ1-1	.	.	TRBV5-1	TGCGCCAGCAGCTCTGAACCGACGGCCCGGGCTGAAGCTTTCTTT	CASSSEPTARAEAFF
TRBJ2-1	many	.	TRBV5-1	TGCGCCAGCAGCTTAGGCAGCTACAATGAGCAGTTCTTC	CASSLGSYNEQFF
TRBJ2-5	.	.	TRBV13	TGTGTCTGCTCCTCATGGGCAGAAGGTCTGCAAGAGACCCAGTACTTC	CVCSSWAEGLQETQYF
TRBJ1-2	many	TRBD1	TRBV7-9	TGTGCCAGCAGCTTAATGAAAGGGACAGGGGCTACCTATGGCTACACCTTC	CASSLMKGTGATYGYTF
TRBJ2-5	.	TRBD1	TRBV9	TGTGCCAGCAGCGCGGGGACAGGGATGGCGACCCAGTACTTC	CASSAGTGMATQYF
TRBJ1-2	.	TRBD1	TRBV12-3/TRBV12-4	TGTGCCAGCAGTCCGACAAGGACAGGGGGCAAATATGGCTACACCTTC	CASSPTRTGGKYGYTF
TRBJ2-3	few	.	TRBV12-3/TRBV12-4	TGTGCCAGCAGGGGGCAGGGCGTCCCTGGTACGCAGTATTTT	CASRGQGVPGTQYF
TRBJ1-1	few	TRBD1	TRBV7-2	TGTGCCAGCAGCTCAGGGACAGGCAGTAGGGGTGAAGCTTTCTTT	CASSSGTGSRGEAFF
TRBJ1-1	.	.	TRBV7-9	TGTGCCAGCAGCTCACTTCGGGGGGCAGCGGGGAACACTGAAGCTTTCTTT	CASSSLRGAAGNTEAFF
TRBJ2-1	many	TRBD1	TRBV29-1	TGCAGCGTTGAAGAGGTATGGGCTACAGGGGTAAGTGAGCAGTTCTTC	CSVEEVWATGVSEQFF
TRBJ1-1	few	.	TRBV12-3/TRBV12-4	TGTGCCAGCAGTCCGGGGGCCCCAGGGTTGCCTGAAGCTTTCTTT	CASSPGAPGLPEAFF
TRBJ2-3	many	TRBD2	TRBV7-9	TGTGCCAGCAGTTTATCTAGCGGGTCGACAGATACGCAGTATTTT	CASSLSSGSTDTQYF
TRBJ2-7	once	.	TRBV7-2	TGTGCCAGCAGCCGAGACAGGTTCGAGCAGTACTTC	CASSRDRFEQYF
TRBJ1-2	.	.	TRBV19	TGTGCCAGTAGACCCACTGCCGTCTATGGCTACACCTTC	CASRPTAVYGYTF
TRBJ2-2	.	.	TRBV7-2	TGTGCCAGCAGCCCCCCGCACGGAAACACCGGGGAGCGGTTTTTT	CASSPPHGNTGERFF
TRBJ2-5	many	TRBD1	TRBV7-9	TGTGCCAGCAGCTTTTTCGCTCGGACAGGACCCAGAGGGGAGACCCAGTACTTC	CASSFFARTGPRGETQYF
TRBJ2-1	.	.	TRBV29-1	TGCAGCGGTTACCTGGGCAATGAGCAGTTCTTC	CSGYLGNEQFF
TRBJ1-4	.	.	TRBV28	TGTGCCAGCAGTCCCATCTGGGGGCAGCATGAAAAACTGTTTTTT	CASSPIWGQHEKLFF
TRBJ2-2	.	.	TRBV27	TGTGCCAGCAGTTCGACGGGACACAAAGCAACGAACACCGGGGAGCTGTTTTTT	CASSSTGHKATNTGELFF
TRBJ1-5	.	.	TRBV29-1	TGCAGCGTCGCTCGCAGGGTTGACCAGCCCCAGCATTTT	CSVARRVDQPQHF